Sequencing of this TCR beta chain was carried out in a study of post-analysis software for immune sequencing data. Incorporated into the TCR beta cDNA libraries were unique molecular identifiers, which served to reduce PCR and sequencing biases. TCRdb re-derived calls from the PCR reads in MiXCR, one entry per CDR3 protein. Of roughly 400,000 distinct CDR3 sequences in the sample, 39% were seen once. Trimming cost V 4 bases and J 6 bases; bases outside gene matches: 8. Germline V lookup: CDR1 KGHDR, CDR2 SFDVKD. The CDR3 contains 16 residues. Findings and limits, study-wide: Strong co-clustering by F measure linked samples that shared a preparation batch. Four or five TRBV segments occurring more often in patients than controls included TRBV5-6, TRBV5-1 and TRBV20-1. Multiple sclerosis patients had significantly lower normalized Chao1 diversity than controls.

Points on this clonotype: Its antigen is as yet unknown.

The sample comprised blood. The rearrangement joins TRBV24-1 to TRBJ2-1; 10 bases map to TRBD2. The receptor was isolated from a girl aged 2-10 years with multiple sclerosis. The CDR3 is CATSESGRAALNEQFF. The CDR3 nucleotides read TGTGCCACCAGTGAGAGCGGGAGGGCGGCCCTCAATGAGCAGTTCTTC.